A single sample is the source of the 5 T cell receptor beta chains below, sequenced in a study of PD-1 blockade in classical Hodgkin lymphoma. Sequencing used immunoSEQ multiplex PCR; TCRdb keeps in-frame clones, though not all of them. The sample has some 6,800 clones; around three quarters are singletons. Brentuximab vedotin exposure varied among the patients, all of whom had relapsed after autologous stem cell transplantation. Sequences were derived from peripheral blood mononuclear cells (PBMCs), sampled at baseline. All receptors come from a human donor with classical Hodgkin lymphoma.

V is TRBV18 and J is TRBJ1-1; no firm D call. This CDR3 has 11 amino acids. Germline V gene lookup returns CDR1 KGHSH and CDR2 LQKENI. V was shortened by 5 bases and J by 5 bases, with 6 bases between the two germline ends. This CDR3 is CASSDWTEAFF. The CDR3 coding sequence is TGTGCCAGCTCAGACTGGACTGAAGCTTTCTTT.

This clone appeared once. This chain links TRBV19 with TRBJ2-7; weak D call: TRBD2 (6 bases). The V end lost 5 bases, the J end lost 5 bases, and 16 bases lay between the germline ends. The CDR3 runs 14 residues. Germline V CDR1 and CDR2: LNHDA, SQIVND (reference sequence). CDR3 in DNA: TGTGCCAGTAGTGCGGGACGGCCAGATCACGAGCAGTACTTC. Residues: CASSAGRPDHEQYF.

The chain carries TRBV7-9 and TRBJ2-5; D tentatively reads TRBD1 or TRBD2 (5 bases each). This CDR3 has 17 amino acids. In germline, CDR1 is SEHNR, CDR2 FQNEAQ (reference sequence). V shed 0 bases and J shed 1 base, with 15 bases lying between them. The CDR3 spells CASSLALRGALQETQYF. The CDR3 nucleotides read TGTGCCAGCAGCTTAGCGCTGCGAGGGGCCCTCCAAGAGACCCAGTACTTC.

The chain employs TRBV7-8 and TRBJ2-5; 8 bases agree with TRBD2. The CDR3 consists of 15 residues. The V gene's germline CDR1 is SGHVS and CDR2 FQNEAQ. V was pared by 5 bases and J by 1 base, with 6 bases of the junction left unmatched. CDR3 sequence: CASSPGGRGQETQYF. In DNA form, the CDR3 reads TGTGCCAGCAGCCCGGGGGGGCGGGGCCAAGAGACCCAGTACTTC.

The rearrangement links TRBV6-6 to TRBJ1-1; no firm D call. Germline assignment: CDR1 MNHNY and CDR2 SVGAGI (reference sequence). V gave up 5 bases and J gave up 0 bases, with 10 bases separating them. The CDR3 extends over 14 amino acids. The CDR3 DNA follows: TGTGCCAGCAGTACGCTAAACTTGAACACTGAAGCTTTCTTT. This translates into CASSTLNLNTEAFF.